These 2 T cell receptor beta chains came from one sample sequenced in a study of blood T cell repertoires in COVID-19. The protocol was immunoSEQ multiplex PCR, while the TCRdb copy is restricted to in-frame clones and leaves out a portion. The table includes about 480,000 clones, approximately 91% detected once. What was sequenced was peripheral blood. Receptor source: a woman between 50 and 59 years old with COVID-19, enrolled during active disease.

The gene calls are TRBV6-5 and TRBJ1-5; D is ambiguous. CDR3 size: 14 residues. CDR1 and CDR2 (germline): MNHEY, SVGAGI. With 2 bases removed from V and 3 bases from J, the gap between germline ends came to 8 bases. The CDR3 is CASSYRGINQPQHF. The CDR3 DNA sequence: TGTGCCAGCAGTTACCGAGGGATCAATCAGCCCCAGCATTTT.

The chain couples TRBV7-8 to TRBJ1-3; no firm D call. V was shortened by 5 bases and J by 1 base, with 6 bases between the two germline ends. The CDR3 covers 13 residues. Per the germline V gene, CDR1 is SGHVS and CDR2 is FQNEAQ. CDR3 bases: TGTGCCAGCAGCCCGTTTTCTGGAAACACCATATATTTT. Its translation is CASSPFSGNTIYF.